This TCR beta chain came from a study of blood T cell repertoires in COVID-19. For the study at large: The United States, Italy and Spain provided the acute and convalescent COVID-19 samples.

Study members were between about 18 and 100 years old and lived in approximately 25 US regions. Participant-reported clinical history was the basis for cohort assignment. For recovered donors of Cohort 3, there were two negative PCRs, clearance, or symptom resolution. This table comes from immunoSEQ multiplex PCR, and its TCRdb copy is limited to in-frame clones, with some not included. The sample gives about 220,000 clones, 82% of which show up once; roughly 3.5% is in the top ten. The CDR3 has 14 amino acids. Looked up from germline, CDR1 is MGHRA and CDR2 is YSYEKL. Trimming shortened V by 0 bases and J by 12 bases, and 12 bases separated the two germline ends.

The gene calls are TRBV4-1 and TRBJ1-6; D uncertain. The sequence was collected from a woman aged 55-70 years who had recovered from COVID-19. The source material was PBMCs or T cells enriched from blood (not recorded which). The CDR3 loop reads CASSQDNGRGPLHF. CDR3 coding DNA: TGCGCCAGCAGCCAAGATAACGGGCGGGGACCCCTCCACTTT.